The 22 T cell receptor beta chains listed next were all sequenced from one sample in a study of blood T cell repertoires in COVID-19. Produced via immunoSEQ multiplex PCR; TCRdb's table is partial and in-frame only. The sample has 350,000 to 450,000 clones; about 87% are singletons. The specimen sequenced was peripheral blood. These receptors all come from a woman aged 55-70 years with COVID-19, enrolled during active disease.

V gene TRBV24-1 combines with J gene TRBJ2-5, with D perhaps TRBD2 (5 bases). This CDR3 region has 15 residues. The germline V gene has CDR1 KGHDR and CDR2 SFDVKD. V was clipped by 1 base and J by 2 bases, with 10 bases between them. DNA for the CDR3: TGTGCCACCAGTGATTTTGTAAGCGGACAAGAGACCCAGTACTTC. Its protein is CATSDFVSGQETQYF.

The V and J genes are TRBV6-5 and TRBJ1-5; a possible D gene is TRBD1 (6 bases). This CDR3 region has 15 residues. Trimming took off 0 bases at V and 6 bases at J, with 12 bases between the two ends. CDR1 and CDR2 (germline): MNHEY, SVGAGI. This CDR3 is CASSYSTGGGQPQHF. Here the CDR3 DNA reads TGTGCCAGCAGTTACTCGACGGGAGGGGGTCAGCCCCAGCATTTT.

There are a few counts of this clone. This chain uses TRBV19 with TRBJ1-1; 7 bases map to TRBD1. With 6 bases clipped from V and 1 base from J, the junction kept 5 bases outside the gene matches. The CDR3 spans 14 residues. CDR1 and CDR2 (germline): LNHDA, SQIVND (reference sequence). This CDR3 reads CASSRQGWNTEAFF. CDR3 DNA sequence: TGTGCCAGTAGCCGACAGGGTTGGAACACTGAAGCTTTCTTT.

The chain links TRBV29-1 to TRBJ2-3; tentative D call: TRBD1 (6 bases). Germline CDR1 SQVTM, CDR2 ANQGSEA. V shed 3 bases and J shed 4 bases, with 8 bases lying between them. The CDR3 is 12 residues long. Here the CDR3 DNA reads TGCAGCGTTGACTGGGGGCCAGATACGCAGTATTTT. It translates to CSVDWGPDTQYF.

V and J are TRBV6-5 and TRBJ2-2, with 7 nucleotides matching TRBD2. The CDR3 has 15 amino acids. With V trimmed by 0 bases and J by 6 bases, 4 bases remained unmatched. CDR1 is MNHEY, CDR2 SVGAGI, per germline. The DNA of the CDR3 is TGTGCCAGCAGTTACTCCGCGGGGGAGGCCGGGGAGCTGTTTTTT. Translated, it gives CASSYSAGEAGELFF.

This clone has only one observation. V usage is TRBV27 and J usage is TRBJ1-2, with 12 bases that match TRBD1. V lost 1 base to trimming and J lost 6 bases; unmatched junction nucleotides: 15. Germline V lookup: CDR1 MNHEY, CDR2 SMNVEV (reference sequence). This CDR3 has 19 amino acids. In DNA form, the CDR3 reads TGTGCCAGCAGTTTATTTGGTTTCCGGGGACAGGGGGCGCAGAATGGCTACACCTTC. Its protein is CASSLFGFRGQGAQNGYTF.

The V gene is TRBV6-5, the J gene TRBJ2-1; 9 bases are shared with TRBD1. This CDR3 spans 16 amino acids. Germline CDR1 and CDR2: MNHEY and SVGAGI. The V and J ends lost 2 bases and 8 bases, in that order; junction bases with no gene match: 10. The CDR3 DNA follows: TGTGCCAGCAGTTACGCCGCCGGGACAGGGATCGATGAGCAGTTCTTC. Its translation is CASSYAAGTGIDEQFF.

The chain carries TRBV7-3 and TRBJ2-5; 7 nucleotides agree with TRBD2. The CDR3 spans 15 residues. From germline, CDR1 is SGHTA and CDR2 FQGTGA. V lost 5 bases, J lost 1 base, and 7 bases stayed unmatched. The DNA for the CDR3 is TGTGCCAGCAGCCTCAAGCGGGGCTTCCAAGAGACCCAGTACTTC. It translates to CASSLKRGFQETQYF.

The V gene is TRBV28, the J gene TRBJ2-3; TRBD1 aligns across 8 bases. There are 15 residues in the CDR3. The germline CDR1 and CDR2 sequences are MDHEN and SYDVKM. The trim removed 3 bases at V and 1 base at J, leaving 3 bases unmatched. The CDR3 spells CASSFGTGRTDTQYF. For the CDR3, the DNA is TGTGCCAGCAGTTTCGGGACAGGTCGCACAGATACGCAGTATTTT.

About this clone: Other nucleotide sequences from this sample produce the same CDR3. V usage is TRBV5-1 and J usage is TRBJ1-2; TRBD1 agrees at 9 bases. The V gene's germline CDR1 is SGHRS and CDR2 YFSETQ. The CDR3 has 14 residues. V gave up 4 bases and J gave up 4 bases; unmatched junction bases: 5. This CDR3 is CASSLGQGSYGYTF. The DNA for the CDR3 is TGCGCCAGCAGCCTAGGACAGGGGTCCTATGGCTACACCTTC.

The rearrangement links TRBV30 to TRBJ1-1, with D tentatively TRBD1 (6 bases). V lost 1 base and J lost 3, with 12 bases in between. Germline assignment: CDR1 GTSNPN and CDR2 SVGIG (reference sequence). The CDR3 sequence is 14 residues long. The CDR3 here is CAWSGTGIYTEAFF. In DNA form, the CDR3 reads TGTGCCTGGAGTGGTACAGGGATCTACACTGAAGCTTTCTTT.

The gene calls are TRBV4-1 and TRBJ1-4; D gene uncertain. V was pared by 2 bases and J by 5 bases, with 15 bases between. The CDR3 has 16 amino acids. The germline gives CDR1 MGHRA, CDR2 YSYEKL. The CDR3 nucleotides read TGCGCCAGCAGCCAACCCTATGCGGGAGGAAATGAAAAACTGTTTTTT. It yields the protein CASSQPYAGGNEKLFF.

This chain connects TRBV7-8 to TRBJ1-2, with 8 bases matching TRBD1. The V gene's germline CDR1 is SGHVS and CDR2 FQNEAQ. V shed 5 bases and J 8 bases; nucleotides not matched to a gene: 10. The CDR3 has 14 residues. CDR3 residues: CASSRGTGGSGYTF. CDR3 in DNA: TGTGCCAGCAGCCGAGGGACAGGTGGAAGCGGCTACACCTTC.

The rearrangement joins TRBV7-9 to TRBJ2-7; the match to TRBD2 covers 8 bases. J lost 7 bases, V lost 5 bases, and 10 bases had no gene match. The CDR3 is made up of 14 amino acids. Germline CDR1 and CDR2: SEHNR and FQNEAQ (reference sequence). The CDR3 nucleotides are TGTGCCAGCAGCCCACCAGGACTAGCTGGGGAGCAGTACTTC. This translates into CASSPPGLAGEQYF.

The chain couples TRBV18 to TRBJ2-1; D is perhaps TRBD2 (7 bases). The CDR3 is 14 amino acids. In germline, CDR1 is KGHSH, CDR2 LQKENI. V was shortened by 3 bases and J by 8 bases, with 14 bases between the two germline ends. CDR3 DNA: TGTGCCAGCTCACCGGGGGGGCCTTTCGATGAGCAGTTCTTC. Translated, it gives CASSPGGPFDEQFF.

The rearrangement uses TRBV13 and TRBJ2-5; possible D gene TRBD1, 6 bases. Germline-derived CDR1 and CDR2 are PRHDT and FYEKMQ (reference sequence). V lost 6 bases and J 2 bases, leaving 16 bases between the germline ends. The CDR3 is 15 residues long. In DNA form, the CDR3 reads TGTGCCAGCAGATCAACGGACAGCGGACAAGAGACCCAGTACTTC. Translating gives CASRSTDSGQETQYF.

The rearrangement links TRBV27 to TRBJ1-1, with D uncertain. Germline loops: CDR1 MNHEY, CDR2 SMNVEV (reference sequence). The CDR3 has 13 residues. V dropped 8 bases and J dropped 5 bases, with 15 bases sitting between them. DNA for the CDR3: TGTGCCAGCTCATGGGCTACGGGGACTGAAGCTTTCTTT. Amino acids: CASSWATGTEAFF.

The chain recombines TRBV4-1 with TRBJ1-5; maybe TRBD1 (6 bases). Per germline, CDR1 MGHRA and CDR2 YSYEKL. This CDR3 is built from 18 residues. The ends were cut back, 4 bases at V and 0 bases at J, with 19 bases in the middle. CDR3 sequence: CASSRHDRSPFSNQPQHF. The CDR3 DNA reads TGCGCCAGCAGCCGTCATGACAGGTCACCCTTTAGCAATCAGCCCCAGCATTTT.

V usage is TRBV5-4 and J usage is TRBJ2-5, with 8 bases identical to TRBD1. Germline loops: CDR1 SGHNT, CDR2 YYREEE (reference sequence). The CDR3 is 14 amino acids. The V and J ends lost 3 bases and 4 bases, in that order; junction bases with no gene match: 5. CDR3 protein: CASSSDRVRETQYF. The CDR3 bases are TGTGCCAGCAGCTCGGACAGGGTGAGAGAGACCCAGTACTTC.

This clone was seen at least ten times. This chain connects TRBV2 to TRBJ2-2, with a weak D call TRBD1 (6 bases). Looked up from germline, CDR1 is SNHLY and CDR2 is FYNNEI. CDR3 length: 13 amino acids. Trimming took off 5 bases at V and 4 bases at J, with 8 bases between the two ends. CDR3 nucleotide sequence: TGTGCCAGCAGTACAGGGAGCACCGGGGAGCTGTTTTTT. Translating gives CASSTGSTGELFF.

The rearrangement uses TRBV19 and TRBJ1-2, with a weak D call TRBD1 (6 bases). The V gene's germline CDR1 is LNHDA and CDR2 SQIVND (reference sequence). The ends were cut back, 5 bases at V and 5 bases at J, with 15 bases in the middle. This CDR3 is 14 amino acids long. DNA of the CDR3: TGTGCCAGTAGTTTCCGACAGGCTCATTATGGCTACACCTTC. This translates into CASSFRQAHYGYTF.

The chain joins TRBV5-1 to TRBJ2-5, with no clear D. This CDR3 has 15 amino acids. CDR1 and CDR2 from the germline V gene are SGHRS and YFSETQ. Trimming took off 2 bases at V and 4 bases at J, with 15 bases between the two ends. CDR3 in DNA: TGCGCCAGCAGCTTATTCCCCAAGGCGGTAGAGACCCAGTACTTC. This gives the protein CASSLFPKAVETQYF.